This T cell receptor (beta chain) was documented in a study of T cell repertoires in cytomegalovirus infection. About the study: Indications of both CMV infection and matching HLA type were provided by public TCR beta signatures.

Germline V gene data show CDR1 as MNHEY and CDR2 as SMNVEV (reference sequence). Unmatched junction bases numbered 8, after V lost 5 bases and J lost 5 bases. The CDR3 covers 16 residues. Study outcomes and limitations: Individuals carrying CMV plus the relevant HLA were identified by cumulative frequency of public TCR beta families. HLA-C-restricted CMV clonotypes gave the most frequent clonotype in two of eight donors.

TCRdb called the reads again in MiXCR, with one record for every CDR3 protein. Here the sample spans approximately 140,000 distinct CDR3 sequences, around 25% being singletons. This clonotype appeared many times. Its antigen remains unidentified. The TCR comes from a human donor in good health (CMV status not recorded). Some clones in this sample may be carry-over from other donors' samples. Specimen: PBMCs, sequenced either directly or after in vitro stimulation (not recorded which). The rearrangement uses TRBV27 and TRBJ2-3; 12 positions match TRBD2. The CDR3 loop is CASSLRLLAGGDTQYF. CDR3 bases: TGTGCCAGCAGTCTCCGATTACTAGCGGGAGGAGATACGCAGTATTTT.